The rows below give T cell receptor beta chains drawn from one sample of a study of T cell repertoires in cytomegalovirus infection. TCRdb itself ran the reads through MiXCR, one entry per CDR3 protein. The table has almost 500,000 distinct CDR3 sequences, about 11% seen once; the top ten hold roughly a tenth. The sequenced sample was PBMCs. The receptors derive from a human donor in good health (CMV status not recorded). Some clones in this sample may be carry-over from other donors' samples. CDR3s leave out the opening cysteine and the closing phenylalanine or tryptophan.

j_call	v_call	cdr3_aa
TRBJ1-2	TRBV19	ASSQGRNYGYT
TRBJ1-1	TRBV18	ASSPPGAGGAGTEAF
TRBJ1-1	TRBV5-6	ASSFYRGPTEAF
TRBJ1-5	TRBV2	ASSGGDQPQH
TRBJ1-3	TRBV2	ASRNSQVGSSGNTIY
TRBJ2-6	TRBV19	ASVPGGSGANVLT
TRBJ2-5	TRBV23-1	ASSQRGNQETQY
TRBJ2-5	TRBV15	ATSREPGEETQY
TRBJ2-2	TRBV18	ASSPERNTGELF
TRBJ2-2	TRBV7-2	ASSGELF
TRBJ2-7	TRBV25-1	ASADYEQY
TRBJ2-2	TRBV7-9	ASRSSGSSGTGELF
TRBJ1-2	TRBV7-2	ASSPMRGGYGYT
TRBJ2-1	TRBV7-3	ASSLGLAGNEQF
TRBJ1-1	TRBV7-2	ASTGTGSLSTEAF
TRBJ2-1	TRBV27	ASSPGGQNYNEQF
TRBJ2-2	TRBV19	ASSRGAQGGELF
TRBJ1-5	TRBV19	ASSSIVSVSNQPQH
TRBJ1-3	TRBV7-2	ASSFGGGGNTIY
TRBJ1-5	TRBV6-5	ASSRTGRRNQPQH
TRBJ2-1	TRBV4-2	ASSQENRDEQF
TRBJ2-3	TRBV7-8	ASSTRLAGLTDTQY
TRBJ2-1	TRBV9	ASSVEGVNEQF
TRBJ1-1	TRBV28	ASSSSDRGGVEAF
TRBJ1-1	TRBV3-1	ASSAQGGGAF
TRBJ2-5	TRBV5-1	ASSSGESGETQY
TRBJ2-4	TRBV20-1	SVTRAGPAKNIQY
TRBJ1-1	TRBV20-1	SARGTGGPLKAF
TRBJ1-2	TRBV10-3	AISRRPDRVDYGYT
TRBJ2-1	TRBV20-1	SAPDRGKGEQF
TRBJ1-6	TRBV28	ASSPLRSYNSPLH
TRBJ2-7	TRBV13	ASSLAWTGGDYEQY
TRBJ2-7	TRBV6-2/TRBV6-3	ASSWNIAALSSYEQY
TRBJ2-7	TRBV20-1	SAPSWYEQY
TRBJ2-7	TRBV6-5	ASSRLRDNYEQY
TRBJ1-1	TRBV15	ATSRERESFMNTEAF
TRBJ2-2	TRBV2	ATRPGLTGELF
TRBJ2-7	TRBV11-2	ASSLSSTRETEQY
TRBJ2-5	TRBV12-5	ASVHSEQETQY
TRBJ2-7	TRBV12-3/TRBV12-4	ASSSPADRGRTEQY
TRBJ1-1	TRBV14	ASSQDMDRSTEAF
TRBJ1-1	TRBV28	ASRGARGTEAF
TRBJ2-2	TRBV7-9	ASSLARTTALTGELF
TRBJ2-7	TRBV12-5	ASGGSAGEQY
TRBJ1-2	TRBV19	ASSGLRVDGYT
TRBJ1-5	TRBV12-3/TRBV12-4	ASRERTRQPQH
TRBJ2-5	TRBV6-2/TRBV6-3	ASSYGQEYQETQY
TRBJ2-7	TRBV12-3/TRBV12-4	ASSISGRSYEQY
TRBJ2-1	TRBV5-1	ASSLAPGLAGAYNEQF
TRBJ2-1	TRBV7-2	ASSSSGINEQF
TRBJ2-1	TRBV6-5	ASMTGQGYEQF
TRBJ2-5	TRBV5-1	ASSPEQGEETQY
TRBJ1-1	TRBV3-1	ASSLNTGPLNTEAF
TRBJ1-1	TRBV7-8	ASGIQFSGWDTEAF
TRBJ1-2	TRBV4-2	ASSQVPTRGHGGYT
TRBJ2-6	TRBV19	ASSTSGANVLT
TRBJ2-2	TRBV5-1	ASSFGAGDSTGELF
TRBJ2-5	TRBV7-3	ASSSQQGSETQY
TRBJ2-7	TRBV28	ASSLGQGRHEQY